A single sample is the source of the 20 T cell receptor beta chains below, sequenced in a study of blood T cell repertoires in COVID-19. Clones were read by immunoSEQ multiplex PCR, and TCRdb kept only the in-frame ones, dropping some. This sample has around 470,000 clones, with roughly 88% found just once. What was sequenced was PBMCs or T cells enriched from blood (not recorded which). The receptors originated from a young man who had recovered from COVID-19.

The gene calls are TRBV19 and TRBJ1-1; possible D gene TRBD1, 5 bases. The CDR3 loop spans 15 amino acids. V was cut by 5 bases and J by 3 bases, with 16 bases left in between. CDR1 is LNHDA, CDR2 SQIVND, per germline (reference sequence). CDR3 nucleotide sequence: TGTGCCAGTAGTCCTCAGGGTAAGGGGTACACTGAAGCTTTCTTT. Amino acid sequence: CASSPQGKGYTEAFF.

This chain links TRBV27 with TRBJ1-5, with D unclear. The CDR3 has 13 residues. Germline loops: CDR1 MNHEY, CDR2 SMNVEV (reference sequence). The V end was cut by 3 bases, the J end by 0 bases, with 3 bases between. The CDR3 DNA follows: TGTGCCAGCAGTTTTAGTAGCAATCAGCCCCAGCATTTT. This codes for CASSFSSNQPQHF.

This clone was observed once. The chain couples TRBV29-1 to TRBJ1-2, with 9 positions matching TRBD1. The CDR3 loop spans 12 amino acids. V trimming: 3 bases; J trimming: 5 bases; junction bases outside the gene matches: 1. Per the germline V gene, CDR1 is SQVTM and CDR2 is ANQGSEA. CDR3 region: CSVEDRGYGYTF. The CDR3 bases are TGCAGCGTTGAGGACAGGGGTTATGGCTACACCTTC.

There are a few counts of this clone. The chain links TRBV10-1 to TRBJ2-1; 16 bases line up with TRBD2. This CDR3 contains 15 residues. The germline CDR1 and CDR2 sequences are WNHNN and SYGVQD (reference sequence). Unmatched junction bases numbered 11, after V lost 8 bases and J lost 13 bases. The CDR3, as DNA: TGCGCCAGCTCGGGGACTAGCGGGAGGGCCACATCCCAGTTCTTC. Its translation: CASSGTSGRATSQFF.

As DNA, the CDR3 is TGTGCCATTCGGGTGAACACTGAAGCTTTCTTT. Protein sequence: CAIRVNTEAFF. The chain links TRBV12-3 or TRBV12-4 to TRBJ1-1; D is unresolved. Trimming took off 10 bases at V and 0 bases at J, with 6 bases between the two ends. The CDR3 totals 11 residues.

The V gene is TRBV7-9, the J gene TRBJ2-5; D is uncertain. Trimming took 0 bases from V and 4 from J, leaving 6 bases between them. Looked up from germline, CDR1 is SEHNR and CDR2 is FQNEAQ (reference sequence). The CDR3 contains 13 residues. CDR3 sequence reads: CASSLAERETQYF. The CDR3, as DNA: TGTGCCAGCAGCTTAGCCGAGCGAGAGACCCAGTACTTC.

The chain recombines TRBV6-2 or TRBV6-3 with TRBJ2-3; TRBD2 aligns across 12 bases. Germline CDR1 reads MNHEY; CDR2 reads SVGEGT. CDR3 length equals 16 residues. J lost 5 bases, V lost 5 bases, and 8 bases had no gene match. As DNA, the CDR3 is TGTGCCAGCAGTAACCCTAGCGGGGGGGCCGGAGATACGCAGTATTTT. Translating gives CASSNPSGGAGDTQYF.

The J gene is TRBJ2-3, the V gene TRBV27; D remains unclear. The CDR3 length is 13 residues. Per the germline V gene, CDR1 is MNHEY and CDR2 is SMNVEV (reference sequence). Trimming took 3 bases from V and 2 from J, leaving 6 bases between them. DNA of the CDR3: TGTGCCAGCAGTTTCCAGATCACAGATACGCAGTATTTT. This sequence encodes CASSFQITDTQYF.

The V and J genes are TRBV6-5 and TRBJ1-5; the D is unclear. V shed 6 bases and J shed 0 bases, with 9 bases lying between them. The CDR3 consists of 14 residues. Germline V gene sequence: CDR1 MNHEY, CDR2 SVGAGI. This CDR3 is CASSLKSSNQPQHF. CDR3 nucleotide sequence: TGTGCCAGCAGCCTAAAATCTAGCAATCAGCCCCAGCATTTT.

This chain uses TRBV6-5 with TRBJ1-1, with D uncertain. Germline assignment: CDR1 MNHEY and CDR2 SVGAGI. The CDR3 sequence is 11 residues long. Between the trimmed V and J ends, which lost 8 bases and 7 bases, there was a span of 11 bases. The CDR3 spells CASWERGEAFF. DNA for the CDR3: TGTGCCAGCTGGGAACGGGGTGAAGCTTTCTTT.

The CDR3 protein is CASNKAGQPQHF. The CDR3 DNA reads TGTGCCAGTAATAAAGCGGGCCAGCCCCAGCATTTT. The chain links TRBV3-1 (or the pseudogene TRBV3-2) to TRBJ1-5; D unresolved. Germline V lookup: CDR1 LGHDT, CDR2 YNNKEL (reference sequence). This CDR3 has 12 residues. The V gene lost 9 bases and the J gene lost 7 bases, with 13 bases spanning the gap.

The sample holds one count of this clone. The chain carries TRBV7-3 and TRBJ2-1; tentatively, D is TRBD2 (5 bases). Germline CDR1 reads SGHTA; CDR2 reads FQGTGA. The CDR3 has 16 amino acids. V lost 5 bases, J lost 10 bases, and 24 bases lay in between. CDR3 sequence (DNA): TGTGCCAGCAGCATCTCTAGGGAGTCATACATAAGCGAGCAGTTCTTC. This translates into CASSISRESYISEQFF.

The chain links TRBV3-1 (or the pseudogene TRBV3-2) to TRBJ1-2, with a weak D call TRBD1 (6 bases). Germline V gene data show CDR1 as LGHDT and CDR2 as YNNKEL (reference sequence). V was clipped by 4 bases and J by 6 bases, with 18 bases between them. This CDR3 is 15 amino acids long. CDR3 sequence reads: CASSRTAGGNNGYTF. As DNA, the CDR3 is TGTGCCAGCAGCCGCACGGCGGGGGGCAACAATGGCTACACCTTC.

V and J are TRBV15 and TRBJ2-1; 8 nucleotides agree with TRBD2. CDR3 length equals 16 residues. Germline V gives CDR1 LNHNV, CDR2 YYDKDF (reference sequence). Trimming removed 4 bases from V and 5 bases from J; junction bases left unmatched: 10. Here the CDR3 reads CATSTLSGREDNEQFF. In DNA form, the CDR3 reads TGTGCCACCAGCACCCTAAGCGGGCGGGAGGACAATGAGCAGTTCTTC.

The V call is TRBV5-1, the J call TRBJ2-7, with 13 bases identical to TRBD2. The CDR3 loop spans 17 amino acids. The trim removed 0 bases at V and 2 bases at J, leaving 5 bases unmatched. Per the germline V gene, CDR1 is SGHRS and CDR2 is YFSETQ. The CDR3 protein is CASSLGTSGGLTYEQYF. The CDR3, as DNA: TGCGCCAGCAGCTTGGGGACTAGCGGGGGCCTCACCTACGAGCAGTACTTC.

This CDR3 reads CASSLYSETQYF. The CDR3 bases are TGTGCCAGCAGCTTATATTCGGAGACCCAGTACTTC. The chain has TRBV11-2 and TRBJ2-5; no firm D call. The germline CDR1 and CDR2 sequences are SGHAT and FQNNGV. There are 12 residues in the CDR3. Deletions cut 2 bases from V and 5 bases from J, with 6 bases between.

The sample holds a few counts of this clone. This rearrangement joins TRBV6-5 to TRBJ1-6; TRBD1 aligns across 7 bases. The CDR3 runs 12 residues. CDR1 is MNHEY, CDR2 SVGAGI, per germline. V lost 11 bases to trimming and J lost 7 bases; unmatched junction nucleotides: 5. The CDR3 DNA is TGTGCCGTCCGAGGGGGCAATTCACCCCTCCACTTT. The encoded protein is CAVRGGNSPLHF.

The table lists this clone with a few counts. The chain joins TRBV11-2 to TRBJ2-2, with 12 bases identical to TRBD2. Germline V gives CDR1 SGHAT, CDR2 FQNNGV. The ends lost 3 bases at V and 5 bases at J; junction bases unmatched: 10. The length of the CDR3 is 18 residues. The CDR3 DNA is TGTGCCAGCAGCTTTTATCTAGCGGGAGGGCCGCGTACCGGGGAGCTGTTTTTT. Encoded protein: CASSFYLAGGPRTGELFF. Based on the CDR3 plus reference TRBV11-2 and TRBJ2-2, the full variable domain is EAGVAQSPRYKIIEKRQSVAFWCNPISGHATLYWYQQILGQGPKLLIQFQNNGVVDDSQLPKDRFSAERLKGVDSTLKIQPAKLEDSAVYLCASSFYLAGGPRTGELFFGEGSRLTVL.

The chain has TRBV6-4 and TRBJ2-2, with TRBD1 matching over 10 bases. The CDR3 is made up of 18 amino acids. Germline CDR1 is MRHNA and CDR2 is SNTAGT. Trimming removed 1 base from V and 0 bases from J; junction bases left unmatched: 5. The CDR3 is CASSDLGTGAANTGELFF. DNA for the CDR3: TGTGCCAGCAGTGACTTGGGGACAGGGGCCGCGAACACCGGGGAGCTGTTTTTT.

The chain recombines TRBV2 with TRBJ1-5; 7 bases map to TRBD1. The CDR3 is 14 amino acids. V lost 7 bases to trimming and J lost 7 bases; unmatched junction nucleotides: 10. Looked up from germline, CDR1 is SNHLY and CDR2 is FYNNEI. In nucleotides, the CDR3 is TGTGCCAGCACCAGACAGGGTTGGGACCAGCCCCAGCATTTT. Translation: CASTRQGWDQPQHF.